This T cell receptor beta chain originates from a study of blood T cell repertoires in COVID-19. Study summary: Samples taken during acute and convalescent COVID-19 were collected in the United States, Italy and Spain. Nucleic acid was either cDNA or gDNA, and it came from T cells, B-cell-depleted T cells, or PBMCs.

Authors' processing steps: Reference gene primer amplification gave estimated nucleated cell counts. Assay: immunoSEQ multiplex PCR; the TCRdb copy retains only in-frame clones and omits some. V and J calls and clone size come straight from that table; D and trimming were deduced from the DNA. The table includes tens of thousands of clones, roughly 90% detected once. The sample consisted of peripheral blood. The TCR sequence derives from a woman older than 75 with acute or convalescent COVID-19.

The CDR3 bases are TGTGCCAGTAGTATGAGCAGTCCGGGGGGCGCGTCAGATACGCAGTATTTT. It codes for CASSMSSPGGASDTQYF. V is TRBV19 and J is TRBJ2-3; TRBD2 might be the D (7 bases). The CDR3 is 17 residues long. Germline-derived CDR1 and CDR2 are LNHDA and SQIVND (reference sequence). The V and J ends lost 3 bases and 4 bases respectively, with 20 bases between them.